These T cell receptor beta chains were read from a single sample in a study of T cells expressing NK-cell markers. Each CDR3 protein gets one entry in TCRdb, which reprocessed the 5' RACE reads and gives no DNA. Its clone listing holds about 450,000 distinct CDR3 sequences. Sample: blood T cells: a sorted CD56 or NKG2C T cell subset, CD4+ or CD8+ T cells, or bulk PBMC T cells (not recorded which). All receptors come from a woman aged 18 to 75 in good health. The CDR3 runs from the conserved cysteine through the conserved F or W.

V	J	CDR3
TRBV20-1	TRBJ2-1	CSASPADESLYNEQFF
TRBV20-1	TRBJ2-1	CSAKLSSYNEQFF
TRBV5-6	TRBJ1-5	CASSSWPGGRNNPQHF
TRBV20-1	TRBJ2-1	CSAAGDSPYNEQFF
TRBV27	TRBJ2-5	CASSLPAGGTQYF
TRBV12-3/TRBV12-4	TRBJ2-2	CASSFAGGNTGELFF
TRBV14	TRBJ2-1	CASSQDKGARLGRNEQFF
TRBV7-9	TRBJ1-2	CASSLHGTSHGYTF
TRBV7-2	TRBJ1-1	CASSLFGAGENTEAFF
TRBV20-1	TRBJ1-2	CGEDSSLGWGYTF
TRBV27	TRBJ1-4	CASSRRQGVNEKLFF
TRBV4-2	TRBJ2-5	CASSQEGGTKETQYF
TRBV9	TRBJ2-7	CASSPGAELYEQYF
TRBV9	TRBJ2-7	CASSAAGEEYEQYF
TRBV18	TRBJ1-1	CASSPHDRPGEAFF
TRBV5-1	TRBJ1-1	CASSSRPPVTEAFF
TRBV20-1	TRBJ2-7	CSARDHSFYEQYF
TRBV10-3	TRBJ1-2	CAIGGSAYGYTF
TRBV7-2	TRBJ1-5	CASSTNPSNQLQHF
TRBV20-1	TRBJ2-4	CSARTPGLAKDIQYF
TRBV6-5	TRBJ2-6	CASSYGGPAVSGANVLTF
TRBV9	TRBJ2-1	CASSGFLAGLSNEQFF
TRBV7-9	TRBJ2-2	CASSPLGAHTGELFF
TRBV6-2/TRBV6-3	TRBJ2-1	CASSYTPGGPRWEQFF
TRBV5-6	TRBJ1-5	CASSLLGVHQPQHF
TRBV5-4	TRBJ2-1	CASTVSGVRSYNEQFF
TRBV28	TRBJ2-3	CASKPTRSVTDTQYF
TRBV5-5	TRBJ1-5	CASSKDRGLQPQHF
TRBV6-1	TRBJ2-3	CASSGLAGAGDTQYF
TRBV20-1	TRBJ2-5	CSASHRSSGDQETQYF
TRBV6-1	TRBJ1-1	CASIAGQGRSMNTEAFF
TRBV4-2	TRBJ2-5	CASSPLAGGVETQYF
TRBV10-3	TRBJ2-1	CAISRLAGGWNEQFF
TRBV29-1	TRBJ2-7	CSVEETGRPYEQYF
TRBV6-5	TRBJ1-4	CASSYSRGQLNEKLFF
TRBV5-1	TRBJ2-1	CASSLGGLGDNEQFF
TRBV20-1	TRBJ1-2	CSARAFDGSNYGYTF
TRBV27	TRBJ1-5	CASSLGGRGNQPQHF